The next 21 T cell receptor beta chains were all read from a single sample in a study of T-cell memory formation after mild COVID-19 (dated by TCRdb to the early 2020s). Library generation was performed with 5' RACE. Sequencing took place on an Illumina NovaSeq 6000. TCRdb applied fastp at Q25 and MiXCR to the public reads, then kept only in-frame beta chains. Identical CDR3 protein sequences are pooled into one entry, listed with their most common genes and DNA. This sample holds fewer than 350,000 distinct CDR3 sequences; around 15% were observed only once. The ten largest make up under 25% of the sample. Sequencing input: PBMCs or a T cell subset sorted from them (not recorded which). All receptors come from a man in his late teens or twenties who had mild COVID-19 (a few samples of this study predate the infection). The sample titles of this study are shuffled in the database, so cell type and time point are left out; the donor was told from shared clones.

Only a few counts were recorded for this clonotype. The J gene is TRBJ1-5, the V gene TRBV5-1; D is unclear. The germline gives CDR1 SGHRS, CDR2 YFSETQ. Trimming stripped 0 bases from V and 3 bases from J, with 10 bases between. This CDR3 region has 15 residues. This CDR3 reads CASSLDSGFNQPQHF. The CDR3 coding sequence is TGCGCCAGCAGCTTGGATTCGGGGTTCAATCAGCCCCAGCATTTT.

This clonotype was counted ten times or more. The chain recombines TRBV12-3 or TRBV12-4 with TRBJ2-1; D is tentatively TRBD1 or TRBD2 (5 bases each). V lost 7 bases and J lost 6, with 16 bases in between. The CDR3 runs 14 residues. DNA for the CDR3: TGTGCCAGCACCGGACCTCGGGACCGCAATGAGCAGTTCTTC. This gives the protein CASTGPRDRNEQFF.

This clonotype was counted at least ten times. The chain uses TRBV4-2 and TRBJ1-6; possibly TRBD1 for D (5 bases). Trimming removed 3 bases from V and 10 bases from J, with 16 bases in between. The CDR3 loop spans 15 amino acids. Germline assignment: CDR1 LGHNA and CDR2 YNFKEQ. This chain's CDR3 is CASSQDTVGGSPLHF. In DNA, the CDR3 is TGTGCCAGCAGCCAGGACACGGTCGGTGGCTCACCCCTCCACTTT.

The gene calls are TRBV5-1 and TRBJ2-2, with unresolved D. Germline-derived CDR1 and CDR2 are SGHRS and YFSETQ. V was cut by 5 bases and J by 3 bases, with 8 bases left in between. The CDR3 loop spans 13 amino acids. CDR3 loop: CASSPLHTGELFF. CDR3 bases: TGCGCCAGCAGTCCACTCCACACCGGGGAGCTGTTTTTT.

CDR3 residues: CASGPLRVSYNEQFF. Here the CDR3 DNA reads TGTGCTAGTGGTCCCCTCAGAGTCTCCTACAATGAGCAGTTCTTC. The rearrangement links TRBV12-5 to TRBJ2-1; no definite D call. The germline CDR1 and CDR2 sequences are LGHNT and FRNRAP. V was shortened by 5 bases and J by 0 bases, with 11 bases between the two germline ends. This CDR3 has 15 amino acids.

V and J are TRBV15 and TRBJ1-4; D is uncertain. CDR1 is LNHNV, CDR2 YYDKDF, per germline (reference sequence). The germline V and J ends were trimmed by 0 bases and 6 bases, with 5 bases remaining between them. This CDR3 spans 13 amino acids. CDR3 residues: CATSRDRDEKLFF. The CDR3, as DNA: TGTGCCACCAGCAGAGATCGGGATGAAAAACTGTTTTTT.

This clonotype was found a few times. The J gene is TRBJ1-2, the V gene TRBV28; possibly TRBD1 for D (6 bases). The germline gives CDR1 MDHEN, CDR2 SYDVKM. V was pared by 10 bases and J by 2 bases, with 17 bases between. The length of the CDR3 is 14 residues. CDR3 protein: CATKSPGDNYGYTF. The CDR3 region has the DNA TGTGCCACCAAATCACCAGGGGACAACTATGGCTACACCTTC.

This clonotype was found a few times. The CDR3 spells CASRAGTSGGVGELFF. In DNA, the CDR3 is TGTGCCAGCAGGGCTGGGACTAGCGGGGGCGTCGGGGAGCTGTTTTTT. The chain combines TRBV11-2 with TRBJ2-2; 14 bases fit TRBD2. The trim removed 6 bases at V and 7 bases at J, leaving 7 bases unmatched. The CDR3 totals 16 residues. Germline V gene sequence: CDR1 SGHAT, CDR2 FQNNGV.

This clonotype has just a few counts. This chain links TRBV20-1 with TRBJ1-5; TRBD1 matches 7 bases. The CDR3 runs to 14 residues. Trimming at V came to 6 bases and at J to 6 bases, leaving 11 bases not matched to a gene. The germline V gene encodes CDR1 DFQATT and CDR2 SNEGSKA (reference sequence). CDR3 residues: CSALDRVFTQPQHF. Here the CDR3 DNA reads TGCAGTGCCCTCGACAGGGTCTTCACTCAGCCCCAGCATTTT.

The chain combines TRBV29-1 with TRBJ1-5, with D perhaps matching TRBD1 (5 bases). This CDR3 spans 13 amino acids. Germline-derived CDR1 and CDR2 are SQVTM and ANQGSEA. Between the trimmed V and J ends, which lost 7 bases and 3 bases, there was a span of 13 bases. CDR3 region: CSARDNYNQPQHF. In DNA form, the CDR3 reads TGCAGCGCCAGGGATAACTACAATCAGCCCCAGCATTTT.

This clonotype showed up just a few times. The CDR3 bases are TGTGCCAGCAGTGCGGGACTAGAGACGGAGACCCAGTACTTC. It specifies CASSAGLETETQYF. V and J are TRBV2 and TRBJ2-5; 8 bases are a match to TRBD2. The germline V gene encodes CDR1 SNHLY and CDR2 FYNNEI. The junction had 6 bases not matched to a gene; V was cut back by 4 bases and J by 5 bases. The CDR3 consists of 14 residues.

There are many counts of this clonotype. The rearrangement links TRBV12-3 or TRBV12-4 to TRBJ2-7; D gene unclear. V lost 3 bases and J 1 base, leaving 4 bases between the germline ends. There are 12 residues in the CDR3. CDR3 in DNA: TGTGCCAGCAGTTTCGAATCCTACGAGCAGTACTTC. It is translated as CASSFESYEQYF.

The V and J genes are TRBV29-1 and TRBJ1-2, with D possibly matching TRBD1 (5 bases). Germline values: CDR1 SQVTM, CDR2 ANQGSEA. Trimming stripped 7 bases from V and 4 bases from J, with 16 bases between. The CDR3 covers 13 residues. CDR3 DNA: TGCAGCGGTTACGGGACGGGGGTCTATGGCTACACCTTC. Protein: CSGYGTGVYGYTF.

This clonotype has just one count. CDR3: CAWERHGAYEQYF. In DNA, the CDR3 is TGTGCCTGGGAGAGACACGGAGCCTACGAGCAGTACTTC. The genes are TRBV30 and TRBJ2-7; D not resolved. Per germline, CDR1 GTSNPN and CDR2 SVGIG (reference sequence). The CDR3 runs to 13 residues. V was pared by 5 bases and J by 2 bases, with 13 bases between.

This clonotype turned up a few times. The chain joins TRBV6-1 to TRBJ1-5; TRBD1 aligns across 7 bases. CDR1 and CDR2 from the germline V gene are MNHNS and SASEGT. The length of the CDR3 is 14 residues. V was clipped by 6 bases and J by 7 bases; unmatched bases: 9. CDR3: CASSFGTERQPQHF. The CDR3 DNA is TGTGCCAGCAGCTTTGGGACAGAGAGGCAGCCCCAGCATTTT.

The J gene is TRBJ1-1, the V gene TRBV4-3; possibly TRBD1 for D (5 bases). The length of the CDR3 is 14 residues. CDR1 is LGHNA and CDR2 is YSLEER in the germline V gene. Deletions cut 0 bases from V and 5 bases from J, with 10 bases between. The CDR3 loop is CASSQETAGTEAFF. The CDR3 DNA sequence: TGCGCCAGCAGCCAAGAGACAGCGGGGACTGAAGCTTTCTTT.

This clonotype showed up many times. J is TRBJ2-5 and V is TRBV12-3 or TRBV12-4; 7 nucleotides align to TRBD1. J gave up 4 bases and V 8 bases, and 10 bases lay outside the gene matches. This CDR3 contains 14 residues. The CDR3 loop reads CASLRTGSSETQYF. The CDR3 nucleotides read TGTGCCAGCTTACGGACAGGTTCATCAGAGACCCAGTACTTC.

This chain's CDR3 is CASSQAETNEQFF. CDR3 nucleotide sequence: TGCGCCAGCAGCCAAGCGGAGACCAATGAGCAGTTCTTC. The V gene is TRBV4-3, the J gene TRBJ2-1; no definite D call. The CDR3 is 13 residues long. Looked up from germline, CDR1 is LGHNA and CDR2 is YSLEER. V shed 1 base and J shed 6 bases, with 7 bases lying between them.

The chain has TRBV7-8 and TRBJ2-6; TRBD1 is a possible D gene (5 bases). The CDR3 runs 14 residues. Germline CDR1 is SGHVS and CDR2 is FQNEAQ. DNA of the CDR3: TGTGCAGAAGGGGCAGCCTCTGGGGCCAACGTCCTGACTTTC. Translation gives CAEGAASGANVLTF.

The chain recombines TRBV5-1 with TRBJ1-3; D unclear. The CDR3 spans 17 residues. V was pared by 4 bases and J by 0 bases, with 17 bases between. Germline V CDR1 and CDR2: SGHRS, YFSETQ. The CDR3 DNA reads TGCGCCAGCAGCGAGCTCATGGGCACCTACTCTGGAAACACCATATATTTT. This gives the protein CASSELMGTYSGNTIYF.

This sequence joins TRBV6-5 and TRBJ2-1, with 14 nucleotides matching TRBD2. V trimming: 0 bases; J trimming: 15 bases; junction bases outside the gene matches: 4. The CDR3 loop spans 14 amino acids. The V gene's germline CDR1 is MNHEY and CDR2 SVGAGI. CDR3 coding DNA: TGTGCCAGCAGTTACTCGAGGACTAGCGGGGGGCCGTTCTTC. Translating it yields CASSYSRTSGGPFF.